Presented here are 14 T cell receptor beta chains from one specimen sequenced in a study of blood T cell repertoires in COVID-19. Data came from immunoSEQ multiplex PCR; TCRdb stores just in-frame clones and leaves some out. This table holds a few hundred thousand clones, 88% found once. The sequenced sample consisted of PBMCs or T cells enriched from blood (not recorded which). The receptor set was obtained from a woman aged 18-29 years who had recovered from COVID-19.

This clone came up a few times. This chain joins TRBV4-3 and TRBJ1-1, with 9 bases aligning to TRBD1. This CDR3 has 15 amino acids. Trimming at V came to 4 bases and at J to 5 bases, leaving 8 bases not matched to a gene. The germline V gene encodes CDR1 LGHNA and CDR2 YSLEER. This chain's CDR3 is CASSPNRGRWTEAFF. The CDR3 DNA reads as TGCGCCAGCAGCCCGAACAGGGGGCGGTGGACTGAAGCTTTCTTT.

The V gene is TRBV6-5, the J gene TRBJ1-4; D possibly corresponds to TRBD1 (6 bases). Deletions cut 5 bases from V and 0 bases from J, with 10 bases between. The CDR3 extends over 15 amino acids. The germline V gene has CDR1 MNHEY and CDR2 SVGAGI. The CDR3 is CASSRGGATNEKLFF. Here the CDR3 DNA reads TGTGCCAGCAGTCGAGGGGGGGCAACTAATGAAAAACTGTTTTTT.

The V gene is TRBV10-2, the J gene TRBJ1-1, with D maybe TRBD1 (6 bases). The CDR3 runs 11 residues. CDR1 and CDR2 from the germline V gene are WSHSY and SAAADI. V was clipped by 5 bases and J by 6 bases, with 7 bases between them. Written as DNA, the CDR3 is TGCGCCAGCAGTCAGGGGCCTGAAGCTTTCTTT. Its translation: CASSQGPEAFF.

V usage is TRBV6-5 and J usage is TRBJ2-7; TRBD1 is a possible D gene (6 bases). Germline lookup yields CDR1 MNHEY and CDR2 SVGAGI. The V end lost 6 bases, the J end lost 4 bases, and 19 bases lay between the germline ends. This CDR3 contains 15 residues. CDR3 nucleotides: TGTGCCAGCAGGGAGAGGACAGTTCCTCTTTACGAGCAGTACTTC. The encoded protein is CASRERTVPLYEQYF.

This rearrangement joins TRBV6-6 to TRBJ2-1; D unresolved. Deletions cut 6 bases from V and 6 bases from J, with 6 bases between. The CDR3 runs 11 residues. Germline-derived CDR1 and CDR2 are MNHNY and SVGAGI (reference sequence). CDR3: CASRSGNEQFF. The CDR3 nucleotides are TGTGCCAGCAGGTCGGGCAATGAGCAGTTCTTC.

V is TRBV19 and J is TRBJ1-1, with a weak D call TRBD1 (5 bases). V was shortened by 7 bases and J by 2 bases, with 14 bases between the two germline ends. Germline V gene lookup returns CDR1 LNHDA and CDR2 SQIVND (reference sequence). CDR3 length: 14 residues. The CDR3 is CASNSGNFNTEAFF. The CDR3 DNA reads as TGTGCCAGTAATTCAGGGAATTTCAACACTGAAGCTTTCTTT.

This chain joins TRBV28 and TRBJ1-2; 7 nucleotides line up with TRBD1. Trimming cost V 7 bases and J 4 bases; bases outside gene matches: 6. CDR1 and CDR2 (germline): MDHEN, SYDVKM. The CDR3 sequence is 13 residues long. The CDR3 loop is CASTLQGVYGYTF. DNA for the CDR3: TGTGCCAGCACCCTGCAGGGGGTCTATGGCTACACCTTC.

This clone was detected only once. The chain joins TRBV11-2 to TRBJ2-2; 8 nucleotides line up with TRBD2. The CDR3 has 16 residues. Germline V gene lookup returns CDR1 SGHAT and CDR2 FQNNGV. J gave up 1 base and V 3 bases, and 4 bases lay outside the gene matches. The CDR3 here is CASSFRGGKNTGELFF. CDR3 in DNA: TGTGCCAGCAGCTTTCGGGGGGGAAAGAACACCGGGGAGCTGTTTTTT.

The rearrangement uses TRBV7-2 and TRBJ2-5; 8 nucleotides line up with TRBD2. CDR3 length equals 17 residues. J lost 1 base, V lost 4 bases, and 11 bases had no gene match. Germline V lookup: CDR1 SGHTA, CDR2 FQGNSA. CDR3 sequence: CASSSRTSGSVQETQYF. CDR3 nucleotides: TGTGCCAGCAGCTCTAGAACTAGCGGCTCCGTCCAAGAGACCCAGTACTTC.

The rearrangement links TRBV4-3 to TRBJ1-1, with TRBD1 as a possible D gene (5 bases). The V end was cut by 5 bases, the J end by 0 bases, with 19 bases between. CDR3 size: 17 residues. From germline, CDR1 is LGHNA and CDR2 YSLEER. CDR3 DNA: TGCGCCAGCAGCAAAGGACGGACCGGGGGTTTGAACACTGAAGCTTTCTTT. It is translated as CASSKGRTGGLNTEAFF.

A single count supports this clone. The chain recombines TRBV29-1 with TRBJ1-6; 8 bases fit TRBD1. The CDR3 is 13 amino acids. V gave up 6 bases and J gave up 9 bases; unmatched junction bases: 7. Germline CDR1 SQVTM, CDR2 ANQGSEA. The CDR3 DNA follows: TGCAGCGTGAGGACAGGGTCTGGTTCACCCCTCCACTTT. This gives the protein CSVRTGSGSPLHF.

The gene calls are TRBV30 and TRBJ2-7; TRBD2 agrees at 9 bases. CDR3 length: 12 residues. Losses at the gene ends were 4 bases for V and 3 bases for J; bases not matched to a gene: 1. CDR1 is GTSNPN and CDR2 is SVGIG in the germline V gene (reference sequence). In nucleotides, the CDR3 is TGTGCCTGGACTAGCGGGGACTACGAGCAGTACTTC. Translating it yields CAWTSGDYEQYF.

The chain combines TRBV7-9 with TRBJ1-1; TRBD1 matches at 9 bases. V lost 5 bases, J lost 5 bases, and 9 bases stayed unmatched. This CDR3 region has 15 residues. The germline CDR1 and CDR2 sequences are SEHNR and FQNEAQ (reference sequence). The CDR3 region is CASSHRDRARTEAFF. The CDR3 DNA sequence: TGTGCCAGCAGCCACCGGGACAGGGCTCGTACTGAAGCTTTCTTT.

The gene calls are TRBV6-2 or TRBV6-3 and TRBJ2-1; 13 bases are shared with TRBD2. This CDR3 is built from 15 residues. The V segment lost 5 bases and the J segment 6 bases; nucleotides outside the gene matches: 4. Germline assignment: CDR1 MNHEY and CDR2 SVGEGT. This chain's CDR3 is CASSPRTSGSNEQFF. DNA for the CDR3: TGTGCCAGCAGTCCCCGGACTAGCGGGAGCAATGAGCAGTTCTTC.